This T cell receptor (beta chain) was found in a study of T cells expressing NK-cell markers. Study information: Repertoires of TCR beta were obtained from T cells sorted as CD3+CD56+NKG2C+, CD3+CD56+NKG2C- and CD3+CD56-NKG2C+. Out of eight donors sequenced, seven tested HCMV-seropositive and the remaining one seronegative.

TCRdb reworked the 5' RACE reads into one entry per CDR3 protein, no DNA. The specimen's table records about 110,000 distinct CDR3 sequences. As to this clonotype: The antigen remains undetermined.

The V gene's germline CDR1 is LNHNV and CDR2 YYDKDF (reference sequence). The CDR3 is 15 amino acids. Study conclusions and caveats: A range of 1.0-7.0% of CD8+ T cells consisted of dominant NKG2C+ clonotypes in 5 to 7 donors.

This TCR came from a woman aged 18-70 years in good health. Sequencing was carried out using blood T cells: a sorted CD56 or NKG2C T cell subset, CD4+ or CD8+ T cells, or bulk PBMC T cells (not recorded which). The chain combines TRBV15 with TRBJ1-3. The CDR3 spells CATSRDWTSGNTIYF.